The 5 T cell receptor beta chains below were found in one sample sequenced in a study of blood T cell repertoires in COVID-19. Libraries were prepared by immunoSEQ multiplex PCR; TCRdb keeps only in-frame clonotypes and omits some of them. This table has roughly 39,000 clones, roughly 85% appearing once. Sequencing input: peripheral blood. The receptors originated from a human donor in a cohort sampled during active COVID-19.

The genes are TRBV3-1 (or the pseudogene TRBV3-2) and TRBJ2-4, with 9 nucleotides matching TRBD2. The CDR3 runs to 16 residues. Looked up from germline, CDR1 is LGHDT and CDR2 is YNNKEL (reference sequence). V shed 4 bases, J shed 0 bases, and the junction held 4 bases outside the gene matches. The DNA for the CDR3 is TGTGCCAGCAGCCTGCTAGCGGGGCTAGCCAAAAACATTCAGTACTTC. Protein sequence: CASSLLAGLAKNIQYF.

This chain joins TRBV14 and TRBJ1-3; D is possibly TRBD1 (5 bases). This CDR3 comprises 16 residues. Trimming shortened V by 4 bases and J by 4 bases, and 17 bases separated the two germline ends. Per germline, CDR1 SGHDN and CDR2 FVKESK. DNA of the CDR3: TGTGCCAGCAGCCTCAAAGGAAGGGGAATCGGAAACACCATATATTTT. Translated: CASSLKGRGIGNTIYF.

DNA of the CDR3: TGTGCCAGCAGCGACACAGGGATGGGCCAGCCCCAGCATTTT. Translated: CASSDTGMGQPQHF. The chain joins TRBV9 to TRBJ1-5; D is possibly TRBD1 (6 bases). The germline gives CDR1 SGDLS, CDR2 YYNGEE. Trimming pared 3 bases from V and 7 bases from J, leaving 14 bases between. The CDR3 runs 14 residues.

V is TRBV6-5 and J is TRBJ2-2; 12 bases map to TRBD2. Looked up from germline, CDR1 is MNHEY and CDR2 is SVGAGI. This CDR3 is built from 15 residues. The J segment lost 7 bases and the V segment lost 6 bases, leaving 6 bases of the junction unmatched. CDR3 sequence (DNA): TGTGCCAGCAGCCAGACTAGCGGGAGCGGCGGGGAGCTGTTTTTT. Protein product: CASSQTSGSGGELFF.

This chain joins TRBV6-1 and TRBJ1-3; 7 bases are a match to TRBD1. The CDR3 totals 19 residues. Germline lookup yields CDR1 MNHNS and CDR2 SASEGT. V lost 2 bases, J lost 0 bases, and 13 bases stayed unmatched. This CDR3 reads CASSEPGGKTLSSGNTIYF. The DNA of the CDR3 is TGTGCCAGCAGTGAACCAGGGGGGAAGACATTGAGCTCTGGAAACACCATATATTTT.